This T cell receptor beta chain was observed in a study of cytomegalovirus exposure and HLA in healthy donors (dated by TCRdb to the late 2010s). As for the study more broadly: In an earlier analysis of several hundred of the donors, 250 to 350 Gb of sequence data and approximately 100 million unique TCR beta sequences from some 170 million T cells were reported. Among the roughly 430 genotyped donors, around 81% belonged to the genetic ancestry cluster associated with self-reported Caucasian donors. To predict cytomegalovirus infection status, the study combined high-throughput TCR immunosequencing, statistical association of individual TCRs with disease status, and machine learning. The later analysis used no new phenotypic data to find candidate immune exposures, relying instead on TCR beta sequences and their occurrence across donors. The number of typed donors differed by locus: roughly 629-630 for A, B, C, DRB1 and DQB1; 500 to 550 for DQA1; 606 for DPA1; and around 490 for DPB1. Around 320 gigabases of sequencing data and 70 million to 85 million unique TCR sequences were included in an early release covering about 600 HLA-typed donors. Donor age, sex, ethnicity and CMV serostatus were collected together with the repertoire data. Four or five DR-DQ haplotypes were handled as single units for association and clustering, since linkage in the cohort was strong. Among around 400 genotyped donors of the cohort, an average of approximately 240,000 unique TCR beta nucleotide sequences was sequenced per donor, of which about 18% were non-productive. Using immunosequencing, the study profiled T cell repertoires from 666 subjects and related those repertoires to cytomegalovirus serostatus. All discovery cohort repertoires had been generated on a single sequencing platform. A later analysis re-analyzed previously published TCR beta repertoires from 550 to 700 donors and added high-resolution HLA genotyping to study TCR occurrence patterns. In addition to the first cohort of hundreds of subjects, a separate validation cohort of 100 to 150 different subjects was used. An earlier analysis of 587 of the donors used high-throughput TCR beta sequencing to judge whether each TCR beta V gene segment behaved as functional or pseudogenic. HLA typing covered class I and class II loci at four-digit resolution. A later genetic analysis took genome-wide SNP genotypes for about three fifths of the roughly 670 donors and used that subset as a discovery cohort. The aim of the study was to test whether cataloging public T cell receptors could identify signatures of past pathogen exposure. What the research found in general, with its limitations: A further reported finding was that TCR beta sequences accurately predicted the HLA-A and HLA-B alleles for most subjects in the first cohort. V-gene and J-gene trimming of TCR beta chains was associated with a missense DCLRE1C variant in a later genetic analysis, and the association was replicated in an independent cohort. While some public TCRs were present in many individuals, most TCR sequences turned up only very rarely across donors. In a later genetic analysis, fewer N-insertions in productive TCRs were reported among donors in an Asian-associated ancestry cluster than the 666-donor mean. Cytomegalovirus status was reported to be diagnosed by the classifier with high specificity and sensitivity in both the original and validation cohorts. Most CMV-associated TCR beta chains appeared to be HLA-restricted in a later analysis, and the HLA associations seemed to be driven largely by CMV exposure. A later analysis found that HLA-associated TCR beta chains were more clonally expanded and had lower generation probabilities than equally common non-associated chains. According to the authors, the approach could potentially be generalized to other disease states and immunological phenotypes. Correlated functional status among segregating V segments might reflect linkage disequilibrium, but an unknown experimental factor could not be ruled out. When HLA alleles, especially DR and DQ, strongly co-occurred, attributing TCR associations to individual alleles was difficult. A cluster of highly shared sequence variants was judged likely to represent a technical artifact of the sequencing pipeline. Because counts were too low, fewer than 20 rarely observed V segments, including chromosome 9 orphons, were excluded from the earlier analysis of 587 of the donors. In this cohort, only TCR beta chains were sequenced, and detectable features were limited by the absence of alpha or paired-chain data. A total of 150 to 200 TCR beta chains were listed by the study as associated with cytomegalovirus. A few of the identified cytomegalovirus-associated TCR beta chains were confirmed in vitro to be specific for cytomegalovirus antigens. Specific HLA alleles were associated with 15,000 to 20,000 TCR beta sequences at a false discovery rate of 0.05 in a later analysis. According to a later analysis, TCR association rates differed among HLA loci, with DRB1 alleles showing the most associated TCRs and HLA-C alleles showing the fewest. An earlier analysis of around 600 of the donors showed that most TCR beta V segments appeared in productive rearrangements either about 87% or about 30% of the time, which broadly matched IMGT annotations. Some IMGT-functional V segments, including TRBV6-2 and TRBV6-3, could not be told apart with the 87-base-pair reads, so those segments were excluded. CMV serostatus was the only immune exposure information available for the cohort. In a later analysis, several top co-occurrence clusters were reported to appear linked to parvovirus B19, influenza, CMV and Epstein-Barr virus. Because some donors lacked HLA typing at each locus, the association tests relied only on the typed subset. Presence/absence analyses assumed roughly uniform sequencing depth across donors, an assumption that may not hold.

The cohort comprised 550 to 700 healthy bone marrow donors. At the time of sampling, all cohort members were nominally healthy, though unrecorded immune exposures were likely present. Of the roughly 620 cohort members, roughly 300 had positive CMV serostatus and roughly 350 had negative CMV serostatus, and CMV serostatus was not recorded for the donor. A peripheral blood sample was collected from each donor, and TCR beta sequencing was performed on peripheral blood mononuclear cells. The Qiagen DNeasy Blood Extraction Kit was used to extract genomic DNA from the blood cell samples. This clone was picked up one time. What this receptor recognizes is not known. No base-level quality is on record; no much larger clone is a single base apart. The library was made by the immunoSEQ multiplex PCR assay. A mixture of 60 forward primers for TCR Vbeta segments and 13 reverse primers for TCR Jbeta segments was used in the multiplex PCR. The CDR3 region of rearranged TCR beta genes was amplified from genomic DNA with a multiplex PCR assay. On the Illumina HiSeq System, the amplified TCR beta libraries were sequenced as 87-base-pair reads. The authors' pipeline ran thus. In a later analysis, 70 million to 95 million unique TCR beta chains were counted across the 650 to 750 repertoires, and roughly 11 million of these chains were shared by at least two donors. Raw reads were error-corrected and collapsed into unique sequences by a nearest-neighbor algorithm in which closely related sequences were merged to remove PCR and sequencing errors. V, D and J gene segments were assigned by aligning CDR3 sequences to IMGT reference sequences. For a sequence to be retained, a match of at least six nucleotides was required to both a V gene segment and a J gene segment. A rearrangement counted as productive if the CDR3 had no stop codons and remained in frame with V and J, and every other rearrangement counted as non-productive. CDR3 was defined by IMGT convention, running from the second conserved V-encoded cysteine to the conserved J-encoded phenylalanine. In an earlier analysis of around 540 of the donors, sequences lacking an unambiguous match to a single V gene segment were excluded. In an earlier analysis of roughly 600 of the donors, a V segment was called functional when productive rearrangements were above 56.7%, and segregating when the standard deviation between donors exceeded 5%. A statistical classification framework was built to diagnose cytomegalovirus status from the catalog of TCR beta chain sequences. V and J gene assignment, in a later analysis, came from comparing TCR nucleotide sequences with IMGT/GENE-DB human TR gene sequences. The TCRdist pipeline was used in a later analysis to assign CDR3 sequences and most-parsimonious VDJ recombination scenarios. In a later analysis, every TCR beta chain was defined by the combination of its CDR3 amino acid sequence and its V-gene family, and reads without a unique V-gene family were dropped. In a later analysis, some 600 highly shared, low-generation-probability nucleotide sequences were removed to address suspected cross-contamination and a sequencing artifact. A later analysis calculated a clonal expansion index for each public chain from normalized within-repertoire ranks of inferred template counts. In a later analysis, generation probabilities were computed with a VDJ recombination model fitted to out-of-frame rearrangements, and the resulting probabilities were checked against IGoR. In a later analysis, hypergeometric tests were used to score TCR-TCR, TCR-HLA and TCR-CMV co-occurrence, with a repertoire-size bias correction applied to TCR pairs. To estimate false discovery rates, a later analysis permuted the HLA or CMV assignments 20 times. A later analysis grouped co-occurring TCRs with DBSCAN, adding TCRdist sequence similarity when clustering within HLA-allele-positive subsets. Repertoires with fewer than 30,000 or more than 120,000 public chains were left out of co-occurrence clustering, as were five repertoires with anomalous nucleotide sharing. Held by TCRdb, this immuneACCESS table contains in-frame sequences only and omits some clones. Under half of the omission traces to an unresolved V gene where checked; the cause of the rest is unknown. The V and J calls and clone size come from that table; D and trimming were worked out from the DNA. The sample data list about 120,000 clones, and roughly 69% of these were observed just once. Together, the top ten hold about 2% of the sample.

From V the trimming removes 5 bases and from J it removes 7 bases, while the gene matches leave 20 bases of the junction unaccounted for. The CDR1 and CDR2 encoded by the germline V gene (reference sequence) are MNHEY and SMNVEV. From cysteine to phenylalanine, the CDR3 is 18 amino acids long. Of the read, only the CDR3 DNA is kept; its 54 bases are in frame from base 1. The V gene is TRBV27 and the J gene is TRBJ1-5; the junction holds 7 bases that match TRBD1. The source of this sequence is a human donor in good health. The sample was PBMCs. In nucleotide form, the sequence is TGTGCCAGCAGTATGGAAGGGGGTGTGACAGGGCGATCGCAGCCCCAGCATTTT. Translation gives CASSMEGGVTGRSQPQHF.